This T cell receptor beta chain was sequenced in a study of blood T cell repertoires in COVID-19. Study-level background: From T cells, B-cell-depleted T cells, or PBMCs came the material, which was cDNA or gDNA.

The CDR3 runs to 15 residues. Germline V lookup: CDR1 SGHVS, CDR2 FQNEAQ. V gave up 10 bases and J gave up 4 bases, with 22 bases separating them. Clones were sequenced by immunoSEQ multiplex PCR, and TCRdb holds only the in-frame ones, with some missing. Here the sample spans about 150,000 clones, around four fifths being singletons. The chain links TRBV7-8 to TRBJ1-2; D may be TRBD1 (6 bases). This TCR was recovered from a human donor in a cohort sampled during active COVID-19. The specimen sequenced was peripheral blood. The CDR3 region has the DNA TGTGCCACCGACAGAGGCAGGGGTCTAAGCTATGGCTACACCTTC. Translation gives CATDRGRGLSYGYTF.